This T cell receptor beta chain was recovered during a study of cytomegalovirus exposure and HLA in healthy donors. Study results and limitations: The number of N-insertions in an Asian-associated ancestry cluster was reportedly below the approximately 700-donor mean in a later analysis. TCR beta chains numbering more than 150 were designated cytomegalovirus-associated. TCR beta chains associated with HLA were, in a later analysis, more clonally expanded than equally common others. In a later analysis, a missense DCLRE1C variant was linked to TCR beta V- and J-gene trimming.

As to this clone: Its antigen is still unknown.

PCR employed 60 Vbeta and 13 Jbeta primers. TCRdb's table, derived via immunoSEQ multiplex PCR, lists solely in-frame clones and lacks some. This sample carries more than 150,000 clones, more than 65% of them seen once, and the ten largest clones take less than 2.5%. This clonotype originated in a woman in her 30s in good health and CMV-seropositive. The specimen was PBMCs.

The CDR3 protein is CASSDRGVYNEQFF. The CDR3 DNA sequence: TGTGCCAGTAGTGACAGGGGAGTATACAATGAGCAGTTCTTC. The genes are TRBV19 and TRBJ2-1; 8 bases are a match to TRBD1. The CDR3 runs to 14 residues. CDR1 is LNHDA, CDR2 SQIVND, per germline (reference sequence). J was trimmed by 4 bases and V by 5 bases; bases with no gene match: 4.